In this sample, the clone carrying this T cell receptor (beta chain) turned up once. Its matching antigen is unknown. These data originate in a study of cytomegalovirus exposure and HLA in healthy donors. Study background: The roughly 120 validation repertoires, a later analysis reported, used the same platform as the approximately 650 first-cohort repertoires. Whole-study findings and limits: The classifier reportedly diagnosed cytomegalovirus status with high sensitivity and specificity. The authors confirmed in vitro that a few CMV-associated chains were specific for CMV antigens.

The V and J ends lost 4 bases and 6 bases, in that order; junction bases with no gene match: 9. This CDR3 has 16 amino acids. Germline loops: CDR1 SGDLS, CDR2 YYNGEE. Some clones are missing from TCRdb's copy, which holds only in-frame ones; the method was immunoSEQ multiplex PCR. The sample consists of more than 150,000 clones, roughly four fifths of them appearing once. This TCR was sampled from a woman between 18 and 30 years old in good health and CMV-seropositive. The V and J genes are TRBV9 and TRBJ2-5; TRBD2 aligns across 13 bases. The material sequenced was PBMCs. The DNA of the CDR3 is TGTGCCAGCAGCCAAGGACTAGCGGGGGTTGGGCAGACCCAGTACTTC. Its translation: CASSQGLAGVGQTQYF.